Shown below are 22 T cell receptor beta chains from a single sample sequenced in a study of blood T cell repertoires in COVID-19. The repertoire was sequenced with immunoSEQ multiplex PCR; TCRdb's copy has only in-frame clones and lacks some. Here the sample spans over 250,000 clones, approximately 91% being singletons. The specimen was PBMCs or T cells enriched from blood (not recorded which). The receptor set was obtained from a woman aged 25-40 years who had recovered from COVID-19.

This chain links TRBV4-2 with TRBJ2-7, with D possibly matching TRBD1 (6 bases). Germline loops: CDR1 LGHNA, CDR2 YNFKEQ. V shed 4 bases and J shed 7 bases, with 17 bases lying between them. The CDR3 length is 14 residues. Here the CDR3 reads CASSPGDGLQEQYF. CDR3 DNA: TGTGCCAGCAGCCCAGGGGACGGACTTCAGGAGCAGTACTTC.

The chain has TRBV9 and TRBJ2-3, with 12 bases lining up with TRBD2. The germline V gene has CDR1 SGDLS and CDR2 YYNGEE. Trimming at V came to 5 bases and at J to 4 bases, leaving 8 bases not matched to a gene. This CDR3 is 16 amino acids long. Here the CDR3 reads CASSLLAGGIPDTQYF. DNA for the CDR3: TGTGCCAGCAGTTTACTAGCGGGGGGAATACCAGATACGCAGTATTTT.

Here the CDR3 reads CASSLDRDQPQHF. In DNA, the CDR3 is TGCGCCAGCAGCTTGGACAGGGATCAGCCCCAGCATTTT. The chain employs TRBV5-1 and TRBJ1-5; tentative D call: TRBD1 (6 bases). CDR1 SGHRS and CDR2 YFSETQ come from the germline V gene. Trimming stripped 0 bases from V and 5 bases from J, with 6 bases between. This CDR3 has 13 amino acids.

J is TRBJ2-3 and V is TRBV7-3; perhaps TRBD2 as D (5 bases). The CDR3 runs 15 residues. Germline V gene sequence: CDR1 SGHTA, CDR2 FQGTGA. V was cut by 5 bases and J by 4 bases, with 16 bases left in between. In DNA, the CDR3 is TGTGCCAGCAGCCTTAGCGTAACTGGGGCAGATACGCAGTATTTT. Its translation is CASSLSVTGADTQYF.

The rearrangement joins TRBV30 to TRBJ1-2, with 11 bases aligning to TRBD1. Germline CDR1 GTSNPN, CDR2 SVGIG (reference sequence). CDR3 length: 15 amino acids. J lost 7 bases, V lost 1 base, and 8 bases had no gene match. The CDR3 reads CAWSATRGTGGGYTF. The CDR3 region has the DNA TGTGCCTGGAGTGCGACTCGCGGGACAGGGGGTGGCTACACCTTC.

The V gene is TRBV2, the J gene TRBJ1-1; a possible D gene is TRBD1 (5 bases). Trimming removed 4 bases at V and 5 bases at J, with 20 bases between. The CDR3 totals 16 residues. Per the germline V gene, CDR1 is SNHLY and CDR2 is FYNNEI. CDR3 amino acids: CASSGLVGAADTEAFF. The DNA of the CDR3 is TGTGCCAGCAGTGGACTGGTAGGGGCCGCGGATACTGAAGCTTTCTTT.

The chain recombines TRBV24-1 with TRBJ2-3, with 9 nucleotides matching TRBD1. This CDR3 region has 15 residues. CDR1 and CDR2 (germline): KGHDR, SFDVKD. With 9 bases clipped from V and 4 bases from J, the junction kept 10 bases outside the gene matches. The CDR3 nucleotides read TGTGCCACCGCCAAGGGACAGGGAAGATCAGATACGCAGTATTTT. It codes for CATAKGQGRSDTQYF.

The chain carries TRBV5-1 and TRBJ1-2; possible D gene TRBD1, 6 bases. Trimming shortened V by 3 bases and J by 3 bases, and 27 bases separated the two germline ends. CDR3 length: 19 residues. Germline V CDR1 and CDR2: SGHRS, YFSETQ. The CDR3 loop is CASSSPTGSGRGNDYGYTF. CDR3 DNA: TGCGCCAGCAGCTCGCCCACAGGGTCGGGACGGGGTAATGACTATGGCTACACCTTC.

The V gene is TRBV7-9, the J gene TRBJ1-1, with 9 bases matching TRBD1. Germline V lookup: CDR1 SEHNR, CDR2 FQNEAQ (reference sequence). This CDR3 is built from 14 residues. V gave up 6 bases and J gave up 5 bases; unmatched junction bases: 7. CDR3 sequence (DNA): TGTGCCAGCAGGGCCGGGACAGGGATTACTGAAGCTTTCTTT. Translating gives CASRAGTGITEAFF. The whole variable domain, filled in from reference TRBV7-9 and TRBJ1-1, reads DTGVSQNPRHKITKRGQNVTFRCDPISEHNRLYWYRQTLGQGPEFLTYFQNEAQLEKSRLLSDRFSAERPKGSFSTLEIQRTEQGDSAMYLCASRAGTGITEAFFGQGTRLTVV.

This clone was counted between two and nine times. The chain carries TRBV29-1 and TRBJ1-2, with D possibly matching TRBD1 (6 bases). The CDR3 is made up of 14 amino acids. Germline V gene lookup returns CDR1 SQVTM and CDR2 ANQGSEA. V was cut by 4 bases and J by 5 bases, with 17 bases left in between. Written as DNA, the CDR3 is TGCAGCGTTGTAGTAGTTACAGGGATGTATGGCTACACCTTC. This codes for CSVVVVTGMYGYTF.

The V call is TRBV4-3, the J call TRBJ1-6, with TRBD1 as a possible D gene (6 bases). Trimming pared 4 bases from V and 8 bases from J, leaving 15 bases between. CDR1 LGHNA and CDR2 YSLEER come from the germline V gene. The CDR3 is 15 residues long. The CDR3 DNA follows: TGCGCCAGCAGCCTAATAGAGGGGGGGGATTCACCCCTCCACTTT. This gives the protein CASSLIEGGDSPLHF.

This clone was detected only once. V usage is TRBV4-3 and J usage is TRBJ2-1; TRBD2 matches at 8 bases. Losses at the gene ends were 1 base for V and 8 bases for J; bases not matched to a gene: 7. Germline V CDR1 and CDR2: LGHNA, YSLEER. There are 15 residues in the CDR3. CDR3 sequence (DNA): TGCGCCAGCAGCCAAGGACCGGGACTAGGTGATGAGCAGTTCTTC. Translated, it gives CASSQGPGLGDEQFF.

The J gene is TRBJ1-5, the V gene TRBV3-1 (or the pseudogene TRBV3-2); possible D gene TRBD1, 6 bases. V gave up 6 bases and J gave up 1 base, with 28 bases separating them. The CDR3 contains 20 residues. CDR1 LGHDT and CDR2 YNNKEL come from the germline V gene (reference sequence). CDR3 nucleotides: TGTGCCAGCAGGGCCCCAATTCCAGGGGCAGCCGAGGGAAGCAATCAGCCCCAGCATTTT. Translating gives CASRAPIPGAAEGSNQPQHF.

The rearrangement links TRBV18 to TRBJ1-1; 7 positions agree with TRBD1. Trimming at V came to 3 bases and at J to 0 bases, leaving 4 bases not matched to a gene. The CDR3 has 15 residues. Germline CDR1 KGHSH, CDR2 LQKENI. The CDR3 is CASSPGQRMNTEAFF. CDR3 in DNA: TGTGCCAGCTCACCGGGACAGAGGATGAACACTGAAGCTTTCTTT.

This clone was counted once. This sequence joins TRBV5-1 and TRBJ2-6; D might be TRBD2 (6 bases). The ends were cut back, 0 bases at V and 3 bases at J, with 7 bases in the middle. The CDR3 covers 15 residues. Germline V lookup: CDR1 SGHRS, CDR2 YFSETQ. The CDR3 coding sequence is TGCGCCAGCAGCTTGGCGGGGGTTGGGGCCAACGTCCTGACTTTC. This codes for CASSLAGVGANVLTF.

V and J are TRBV30 and TRBJ1-2; TRBD1 aligns across 7 bases. The CDR3 length is 16 residues. Germline V CDR1 and CDR2: GTSNPN, SVGIG (reference sequence). Trimming removed 3 bases from V and 3 bases from J; junction bases left unmatched: 13. The CDR3 spells CAWSLLHRGVYYGYTF. CDR3 DNA sequence: TGTGCCTGGAGCCTCCTCCACAGGGGTGTTTACTATGGCTACACCTTC. Full variable domain (rest looked up from reference TRBV30 and TRBJ1-2): SQTIHQWPATLVQPVGSPLSLECTVEGTSNPNLYWYRQAAGRGLQLLFYSVGIGQISSEVPQNLSASRPQDRQFILSSKKLLLSDSGFYLCAWSLLHRGVYYGYTFGSGTRLTVV.

CDR3 nucleotides: TGTGCCAGCAGCTTACAGGGTGGGGGCGCAGATACGCAGTATTTT. It encodes CASSLQGGGADTQYF. The rearrangement links TRBV11-3 to TRBJ2-3, with D maybe TRBD1 (6 bases). Germline V lookup: CDR1 SGHNT, CDR2 YENEEA. The V and J ends lost 2 bases and 4 bases respectively, with 13 bases between them. The CDR3 spans 15 residues.

The chain uses TRBV4-1 and TRBJ1-1; D might be TRBD1 (6 bases). The V end lost 0 bases, the J end lost 10 bases, and 12 bases lay between the germline ends. This CDR3 comprises 13 residues. Germline CDR1 MGHRA, CDR2 YSYEKL. The CDR3 loop is CASSQEAQGRAFF. CDR3 DNA sequence: TGCGCCAGCAGCCAAGAAGCGCAGGGGCGAGCTTTCTTT.

The rearrangement links TRBV10-3 to TRBJ2-7; the match to TRBD1 covers 7 bases. The length of the CDR3 is 16 residues. Germline V gene data show CDR1 as ENHRY and CDR2 as SYGVKD. V lost 0 bases, J lost 3 bases, and 8 bases stayed unmatched. Written as DNA, the CDR3 is TGTGCCATCAGTGAGTCGAGGGGAAACAGGGGCTACGAGCAGTACTTC. Protein: CAISESRGNRGYEQYF.

J is TRBJ1-2 and V is TRBV7-9; TRBD1 aligns across 8 bases. This CDR3 region has 16 residues. The junction had 15 bases not matched to a gene; V was cut back by 4 bases and J by 8 bases. Germline V CDR1 and CDR2: SEHNR, FQNEAQ (reference sequence). CDR3 bases: TGTGCCAGCAGCTCGAGAATTATAGGACAGGGTTGGGGCTACACCTTC. Its protein is CASSSRIIGQGWGYTF.

The rearrangement uses TRBV19 and TRBJ2-1, with no clear D. Germline-derived CDR1 and CDR2 are LNHDA and SQIVND (reference sequence). Trimming pared 3 bases from V and 0 bases from J, leaving 12 bases between. The CDR3 consists of 16 residues. CDR3 loop: CASSMKRADSYNEQFF. For the CDR3, the DNA is TGTGCCAGTAGTATGAAGAGAGCTGACTCCTACAATGAGCAGTTCTTC.

The gene calls are TRBV4-2 and TRBJ2-1; D is unclear. CDR1 LGHNA and CDR2 YNFKEQ come from the germline V gene. The CDR3 consists of 13 residues. Trimming took off 1 base at V and 4 bases at J, with 5 bases between the two ends. CDR3: CASSQAQYNEQFF. The CDR3 DNA follows: TGTGCCAGCAGCCAAGCTCAGTACAATGAGCAGTTCTTC.